One and the same sample provided the 27 T cell receptor beta chains below, sequenced in a study of CD8+CD57+ T cells in acquired aplastic anemia. The template used for profiling TCR beta VDJ and CDR3 was genomic DNA. TCRdb re-analysed the reads in MiXCR, keeping a single row per CDR3 protein. Among hundreds of thousands of distinct CDR3 sequences listed, more than 25% were seen once. Sequenced patients had shown CD8+CD57+ cell expansion by flow cytometry. Material: sorted CD4+, CD8+, or CD8+CD57+ T cells (not recorded which) from PBMCs. The receptors were gathered from a human donor with aplastic anemia.

This clonotype was found many times. The J gene is TRBJ2-1, the V gene TRBV2; maybe TRBD1 (6 bases). The V gene's germline CDR1 is SNHLY and CDR2 FYNNEI. The CDR3 is 12 residues long. The V gene lost 7 bases and the J gene lost 12 bases, with 16 bases spanning the gap. The CDR3 DNA sequence: TGTGCCAGCACGATAGGGACATCACGGCAGTTCTTC. Protein sequence: CASTIGTSRQFF.

The sample holds a few counts of this clonotype. J is TRBJ1-1 and V is TRBV20-1; possible D gene TRBD1, 5 bases. There are 14 residues in the CDR3. Germline-derived CDR1 and CDR2 are DFQATT and SNEGSKA (reference sequence). Trimming took 7 bases from V and 1 from J, leaving 16 bases between them. The CDR3 reads CSVTRGGTNTEAFF. DNA for the CDR3: TGCAGTGTCACTAGAGGAGGGACGAACACTGAAGCTTTCTTT.

This clonotype was counted ten times or more. The rearrangement joins TRBV24-1 to TRBJ1-2; unclear D gene. Germline V gene lookup returns CDR1 KGHDR and CDR2 SFDVKD. Trimming shortened V by 2 bases and J by 2 bases, and 11 bases separated the two germline ends. The CDR3 extends over 15 amino acids. CDR3: CATSDSTELNYGYTF. CDR3 sequence (DNA): TGTGCCACCAGTGATTCCACTGAACTAAACTATGGCTACACCTTC.

V usage is TRBV2 and J usage is TRBJ2-7; 14 positions agree with TRBD2. CDR1 and CDR2 from the germline V gene are SNHLY and FYNNEI. There are 16 residues in the CDR3. With V trimmed by 5 bases and J by 2 bases, 5 bases remained unmatched. Here the CDR3 reads CASSSGTSGRPYEQYF. The CDR3 DNA is TGTGCCAGCAGTTCCGGGACTAGCGGGAGACCCTACGAGCAGTACTTC.

This clonotype was counted only a few times. This chain uses TRBV10-3 with TRBJ2-5; either TRBD1 or TRBD2 may supply D (6 bases each). The CDR3 has 12 residues. V was pared by 6 bases and J by 2 bases, with 7 bases between. Per the germline V gene, CDR1 is ENHRY and CDR2 is SYGVKD. CDR3 amino acids: CAIRGGQETQYF. The CDR3 bases are TGTGCCATCAGAGGGGGGCAAGAGACCCAGTACTTC.

Many counts were recorded for this clonotype. The chain recombines TRBV7-8 with TRBJ2-5; 8 nucleotides line up with TRBD2. After removal of 1 base from V and 1 base from J, the junction contained 8 bases not matched to a gene. The germline gives CDR1 SGHVS, CDR2 FQNEAQ. The CDR3 consists of 17 residues. CDR3 DNA: TGTGCCAGCAGCTTAGTAGGTAGCGGGGCCTCCCAAGAGACCCAGTACTTC. This translates into CASSLVGSGASQETQYF.

This rearrangement joins TRBV5-1 to TRBJ2-5; no definite D call. This CDR3 has 15 residues. Germline lookup yields CDR1 SGHRS and CDR2 YFSETQ. V was pared by 0 bases and J by 1 base, with 10 bases between. As DNA, the CDR3 is TGCGCCAGCAGCTTGGCCGTTGGCGGCCAAGAGACCCAGTACTTC. Its translation is CASSLAVGGQETQYF.

The chain joins TRBV11-1 to TRBJ2-1; D not certain. Germline assignment: CDR1 SGHAT and CDR2 FQDESV (reference sequence). Trimming pared 3 bases from V and 0 bases from J, leaving 15 bases between. The length of the CDR3 is 17 residues. CDR3 bases: TGTGCCAGCAGCTTCGATTGGGGAAAGAGCTCCTACAATGAGCAGTTCTTC. Its translation is CASSFDWGKSSYNEQFF. Variable domain in full (rest from reference TRBV11-1 and TRBJ2-1): EAEVAQSPRYKITEKSQAVAFWCDPISGHATLYWYRQILGQGPELLVQFQDESVVDDSQLPKDRFSAERLKGVDSTLKIQPAELGDSAMYLCASSFDWGKSSYNEQFFGPGTRLTVL.

Turning to this clonotype: One junction end does not reproduce the germline sequence, and a read error may be involved. The J gene is TRBJ2-1, the V gene TRBV11-3; 10 bases fit TRBD2. CDR3 length: 14 residues. Germline V gives CDR1 SGHNT, CDR2 YENEEA. The CDR3: CASSLSGRANVQFF. DNA of the CDR3: TGTGCCAGCAGCCTAAGCGGGAGGGCCAATGTGCAGTTCTTC.

This chain links TRBV6-5 with TRBJ1-2, with D possibly matching TRBD1 (6 bases). Germline CDR1 is MNHEY and CDR2 is SVGAGI. V gave up 4 bases and J gave up 8 bases, with 23 bases separating them. The CDR3 loop spans 16 amino acids. Written as DNA, the CDR3 is TGTGCCAGCAGTTTTGACAGGTCGTCCCTAGCTACGGGCTACACCTTC. This sequence encodes CASSFDRSSLATGYTF.

In its sample, this clonotype was seen a few times. This sequence may be a read error, since a much larger clone differs from it by one base. This chain uses TRBV25-1 with TRBJ2-7, with 8 bases that match TRBD1. V lost 8 bases, J lost 0 bases, and 3 bases stayed unmatched. This CDR3 has 13 amino acids. The germline V gene has CDR1 MGHDK and CDR2 SYGVNS. The CDR3 DNA is TGTGCCAGCGGGGACAGGAGCTCCTACGAGCAGTACTTC. Its translation: CASGDRSSYEQYF.

With respect to this clonotype: An end of the junction differs from the germline gene, which may be a read error. This rearrangement joins TRBV9 to TRBJ2-7, with D unclear. In germline, CDR1 is SGDLS, CDR2 YYNGEE. This CDR3 region has 14 residues. The CDR3 bases are TGTGCCAGCAGCTCCATTCCGGGCCGCTACGAGCAGTGCTTC. Encoded protein: CASSSIPGRYEQCF. The full variable domain, completed using reference TRBV9 and TRBJ2-7, is DSGVTQTPKHLITATGQRVTLRCSPRSGDLSVYWYQQSLDQGLQFLIQYYNGEERAKGNILERFSAQQFPDLHSELNLSSLELGDSALYFCASSSIPGRYEQCFGPGTRLTVT.

This clonotype was seen at least ten times. The chain employs TRBV7-3 and TRBJ2-1, with D possibly called TRBD1 or TRBD2 (5 bases each). V gave up 2 bases and J gave up 8 bases, with 7 bases separating them. The CDR3 contains 12 residues. The germline CDR1 and CDR2 sequences are SGHTA and FQGTGA. The CDR3 protein is CASSLRGDEQFF. CDR3 DNA sequence: TGTGCCAGCAGCTTACGGGGCGATGAGCAGTTCTTC.

This clonotype was found a few times. V is TRBV6-6 and J is TRBJ1-5, with D maybe TRBD1 (5 bases). The V and J ends lost 2 bases and 5 bases respectively, with 10 bases between them. Germline V CDR1 and CDR2: MNHNY, SVGAGI (reference sequence). The CDR3 covers 14 residues. CDR3 amino acids: CASSYAGGHQPQHF. The DNA of the CDR3 is TGTGCCAGCAGTTACGCCGGGGGTCATCAGCCCCAGCATTTT.

In its sample, this clonotype was seen many times. This chain links TRBV15 with TRBJ2-7; 7 nucleotides line up with TRBD1. With 5 bases clipped from V and 6 bases from J, the junction kept 16 bases outside the gene matches. This CDR3 is 16 amino acids long. The germline V gene encodes CDR1 LNHNV and CDR2 YYDKDF (reference sequence). As DNA, the CDR3 is TGTGCCACCAGCGGACCAACAGGGGCGAGACCTTTCGAGCAGTACTTC. This encodes CATSGPTGARPFEQYF.

Only a few counts were recorded for this clonotype. This chain's CDR3 is CASSQNWAGGRYGYTF. In DNA, the CDR3 is TGTGCCAGCAGTCAAAATTGGGCGGGCGGCCGGTATGGCTACACCTTC. The chain carries TRBV7-2 and TRBJ1-2; D is uncertain. Germline V lookup: CDR1 SGHTA, CDR2 FQGNSA. Trimming pared 6 bases from V and 5 bases from J, leaving 22 bases between. This CDR3 contains 16 residues.

This clonotype was observed once. A much larger clonotype is one base distant, so this may be a read error. The chain is built from TRBV20-1 and TRBJ1-2; perhaps TRBD1 as D (5 bases). The CDR3 runs to 13 residues. The V gene's germline CDR1 is DFQATT and CDR2 SNEGSKA (reference sequence). With 1 base removed from V and 4 bases from J, the gap between germline ends came to 10 bases. The CDR3 reads CSARGGEPYGYTF. CDR3 coding DNA: TGCAGTGCTAGAGGGGGGGAGCCCTATGGCTACACCTTC.

This clonotype was seen more than once but under ten times. CDR3 DNA sequence: TGTGCCAGCAGCCAGGGGGCGGGAGGGTATGGCTACACCTTC. It is translated as CASSQGAGGYGYTF. The V gene is TRBV28, the J gene TRBJ1-2; 8 nucleotides agree with TRBD1. This CDR3 has 14 amino acids. Germline CDR1 and CDR2: MDHEN and SYDVKM. Trimming cost V 6 bases and J 5 bases; bases outside gene matches: 8.

The table lists this clonotype with a few counts. V usage is TRBV6-5 and J usage is TRBJ2-5, with D possibly being TRBD1 (6 bases). V was shortened by 6 bases and J by 4 bases, with 15 bases between the two germline ends. The CDR3 has 14 residues. Germline assignment: CDR1 MNHEY and CDR2 SVGAGI. CDR3 sequence reads: CASRYTGPRETQYF. The DNA of the CDR3 is TGTGCCAGCAGATATACAGGGCCCAGAGAGACCCAGTACTTC.

The CDR3 protein is CASSYAHGTQETQYF. CDR3 nucleotide sequence: TGTGCCAGCAGTTACGCCCACGGTACCCAAGAGACCCAGTACTTC. The chain links TRBV6-5 to TRBJ2-5; D uncertain. The CDR3 spans 15 residues. Germline CDR1 and CDR2: MNHEY and SVGAGI. Trimming shortened V by 2 bases and J by 1 base, and 11 bases separated the two germline ends.

This clonotype occurred many times. The chain combines TRBV2 with TRBJ2-7; D gene unclear. V lost 3 bases and J lost 12, with 12 bases in between. The CDR3 extends over 11 amino acids. Per the germline V gene, CDR1 is SNHLY and CDR2 is FYNNEI. The CDR3 DNA reads as TGTGCCAGCAGTGAGGTGGCGGTTACGTACTTC. Translation gives CASSEVAVTYF.

This clonotype was counted ten times or more. The rearrangement uses TRBV7-2 and TRBJ1-6; the D is unclear. CDR1 SGHTA and CDR2 FQGNSA come from the germline V gene. The ends were cut back, 3 bases at V and 8 bases at J, with 11 bases in the middle. The CDR3 totals 14 residues. The CDR3 DNA follows: TGTGCCAGCAGCTTCGGGATTCAACATTCACCCCTCCACTTT. This sequence encodes CASSFGIQHSPLHF.

The chain links TRBV12-3 or TRBV12-4 to TRBJ1-1; D is perhaps TRBD1 (5 bases). The V gene lost 9 bases and the J gene lost 3 bases, with 14 bases spanning the gap. The CDR3 runs 13 residues. The CDR3 sequence: CASQGPADTEAFF. The CDR3 DNA reads as TGTGCCAGTCAGGGCCCTGCGGACACTGAAGCTTTCTTT.

The rearrangement links TRBV18 to TRBJ2-7, with 11 bases fitting TRBD1. This CDR3 region has 15 residues. In germline, CDR1 is KGHSH, CDR2 LQKENI. Germline trimming cut 5 bases from V and 3 bases from J; bases unmatched to any gene: 6. The chain's CDR3 is CASSLGQGELYEQYF. The CDR3, as DNA: TGTGCCAGCTCATTGGGACAGGGGGAACTCTACGAGCAGTACTTC. Drawing the rest from reference TRBV18 and TRBJ2-7, the complete variable domain is NAGVMQNPRHLVRRRGQEARLRCSPMKGHSHVYWYRQLPEEGLKFMVYLQKENIIDESGMPKERFSAEFPKEGPSILRIQQVVRGDSAAYFCASSLGQGELYEQYFGPGTRLTVT.

With regard to this clonotype: As the CDR3 is not closed by the conserved phenylalanine or tryptophan, this likely results from a read error. The DNA is omitted, as the CDR3 cannot be located on it reliably, and the CDR3 follows TCRdb's listing. This chain uses TRBV19 with TRBJ1-6. The CDR3 region is 9 residues in length, termini included. Germline assignment: CDR1 LNHDA and CDR2 SQIVND (reference sequence). CDR3 region: CASRLAGTA.

At least ten counts were recorded for this clonotype. The rearrangement uses TRBV5-1 and TRBJ2-7, with 9 bases identical to TRBD1. Per the germline V gene, CDR1 is SGHRS and CDR2 is YFSETQ. V gave up 7 bases and J gave up 5 bases; unmatched junction bases: 7. The CDR3 is 13 amino acids. The CDR3 DNA follows: TGCGCCAGCGGGGGACAGGGCGGAGACGAGCAGTACTTC. This codes for CASGGQGGDEQYF.

This clonotype has a count of ten or more. The chain uses TRBV19 and TRBJ1-5; 8 nucleotides line up with TRBD1. The germline V gene encodes CDR1 LNHDA and CDR2 SQIVND (reference sequence). With V trimmed by 3 bases and J by 4 bases, 5 bases remained unmatched. This CDR3 spans 15 amino acids. Here the CDR3 reads CASSISRGRNQPQHF. For the CDR3, the DNA is TGTGCCAGTAGTATCTCCAGGGGGCGAAATCAGCCCCAGCATTTT.